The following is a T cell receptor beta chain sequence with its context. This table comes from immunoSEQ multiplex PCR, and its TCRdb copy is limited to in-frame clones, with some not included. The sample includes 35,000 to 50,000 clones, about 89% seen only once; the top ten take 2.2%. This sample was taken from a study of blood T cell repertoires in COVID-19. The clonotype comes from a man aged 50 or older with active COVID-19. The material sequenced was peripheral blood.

DNA for the CDR3: TGTGCCAGCGCCACTGGACAGGAGGAGACCCAGTACTTC. Translating gives CASATGQEETQYF. V is TRBV6-5 and J is TRBJ2-5; 7 nucleotides match TRBD1. The CDR3 is 13 amino acids. In germline, CDR1 is MNHEY, CDR2 SVGAGI. Trimming cost V 8 bases and J 5 bases; bases outside gene matches: 8.